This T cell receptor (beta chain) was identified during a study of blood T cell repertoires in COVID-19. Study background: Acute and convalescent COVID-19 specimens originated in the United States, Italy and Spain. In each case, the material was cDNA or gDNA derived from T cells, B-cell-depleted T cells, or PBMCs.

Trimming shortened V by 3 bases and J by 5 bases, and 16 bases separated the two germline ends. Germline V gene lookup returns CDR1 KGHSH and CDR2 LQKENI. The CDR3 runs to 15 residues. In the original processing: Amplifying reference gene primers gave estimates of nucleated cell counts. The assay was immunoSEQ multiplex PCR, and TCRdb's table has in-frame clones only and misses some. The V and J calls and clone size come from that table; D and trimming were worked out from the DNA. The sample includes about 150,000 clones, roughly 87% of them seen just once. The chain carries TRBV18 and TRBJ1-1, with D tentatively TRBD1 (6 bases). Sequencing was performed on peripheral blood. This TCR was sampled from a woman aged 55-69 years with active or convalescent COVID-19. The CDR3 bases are TGTGCCAGCTCACCCGCCACAAAGGGGGTTACTGAAGCTTTCTTT. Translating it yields CASSPATKGVTEAFF.